The T cell receptor (beta chain) described here comes from a study of T cells after yellow fever vaccination. Study-level points and caveats: Reappearance after the booster was observed for most primary-vaccination clones (96% CD4, less than 90% CD8).

TCRdb redid the calling of the 5' RACE reads with MiXCR, one entry per CDR3 protein. Of approximately 330,000 distinct CDR3 sequences detected, roughly an eighth appear once; the ten largest clones hold about 3%. Of note for this clonotype: Its antigen is as yet unknown.

The receptor's source is a man aged 18 to 29 who received the YFV17D yellow fever vaccine. The specimen comprised CD4+ T cells sorted from PBMCs, sampled 15 days after the yellow fever booster vaccination.

CDR3 sequence reads: CASSPQGARGEKLFF. The CDR3 DNA follows: TGTGCCAGCAGTCCACAGGGGGCGCGGGGTGAAAAACTGTTTTTT. V gene TRBV2 combines with J gene TRBJ1-4, with 9 bases identical to TRBD1. From germline, CDR1 is SNHLY and CDR2 FYNNEI. Trimming at V came to 5 bases and at J to 7 bases, leaving 8 bases not matched to a gene. The CDR3 extends over 15 amino acids. The full variable domain, completed using reference TRBV2 and TRBJ1-4, is EPEVTQTPSHQVTQMGQEVILRCVPISNHLYFYWYRQILGQKVEFLVSFYNNEISEKSEIFDDQFSVERPDGSNFTLKIRSTKLEDSAMYFCASSPQGARGEKLFFGSGTQLSVL.